The 23 T cell receptor beta chains listed next were all sequenced from one sample in a study of T cells in Graves' hyperthyroidism and ophthalmopathy. TCR beta CDR3 regions were amplified from RNA. The TCR CDR3 first-round RT-PCR relied on the HTBI primer set. TCRdb fed the multiplex PCR reads into MiXCR, producing one record per CDR3 protein. The sample lists nearly 750,000 distinct CDR3 sequences, approximately 40% occurring once. The sequenced material came from blood. Every receptor here comes from a woman between 35 and 50 years old with Graves' hyperthyroidism.

This clonotype occurred many times. The chain uses TRBV4-3 and TRBJ1-2, with 7 bases fitting TRBD1. V trimming: 2 bases; J trimming: 6 bases; junction bases outside the gene matches: 3. CDR3 size: 13 residues. CDR1 and CDR2 (germline): LGHNA, YSLEER. CDR3 in amino acids: CASSQRGGHGYTF. The CDR3 nucleotides read TGCGCCAGCAGCCAAAGAGGGGGCCATGGCTACACCTTC.

This chain connects TRBV19 to TRBJ1-1, with D unresolved. The CDR3 consists of 11 residues. The germline V gene has CDR1 LNHDA and CDR2 SQIVND (reference sequence). Trimming pared 7 bases from V and 8 bases from J, leaving 11 bases between. The CDR3 spells CASTTVQEAFF. The CDR3 DNA is TGTGCCAGTACTACCGTCCAGGAAGCTTTCTTT.

This clonotype was counted between two and nine times. This may arise from a read error, as a much more abundant clone is one base away. CDR3 nucleotide sequence: TGTGCCACCATACAGGGTTCTGGAAACACCATATATTTT. Residues: CATIQGSGNTIYF. The chain has TRBV2 and TRBJ1-3, with D possibly matching TRBD1 (6 bases). V dropped 10 bases and J dropped 1 base, with 11 bases sitting between them. This CDR3 is built from 13 residues. Per germline, CDR1 SNHLY and CDR2 FYNNEI.

The chain carries TRBV5-6 and TRBJ2-2; no firm D call. Trimming took off 2 bases at V and 7 bases at J, with 12 bases between the two ends. CDR3 length equals 14 residues. Per the germline V gene, CDR1 is SGHDT and CDR2 is YYEEEE. The CDR3: CASSLDISGGELFF. CDR3 in DNA: TGTGCCAGCAGCTTAGATATATCGGGCGGGGAGCTGTTTTTT. The variable domain in full, with the rest retrieved from reference TRBV5-6 and TRBJ2-2, is DAGVTQSPTHLIKTRGQQVTLRCSPKSGHDTVSWYQQALGQGPQFIFQYYEEEERQRGNFPDRFSGHQFPNYSSELNVNALLLGDSALYLCASSLDISGGELFFGEGSRLTVL.

This chain links TRBV4-3 with TRBJ1-4; 7 positions agree with TRBD1. J lost 7 bases, V lost 0 bases, and 8 bases had no gene match. CDR3 length equals 16 residues. CDR1 is LGHNA, CDR2 YSLEER, per germline. The DNA of the CDR3 is TGCGCCAGCAGCCAAGATGGGGGCAGGGGGACTGAAAAACTGTTTTTT. Translating it yields CASSQDGGRGTEKLFF.

The chain combines TRBV5-5 with TRBJ1-2; D might be TRBD1 (6 bases). This CDR3 is 15 amino acids long. V lost 1 base and J 8 bases, leaving 18 bases between the germline ends. The germline CDR1 and CDR2 sequences are SGHKS and YYEKEE (reference sequence). Here the CDR3 DNA reads TGTGCCAGCAGCTTGACGCAGGGGATCTATGGAGGCTACACCTTC. This encodes CASSLTQGIYGGYTF.

This clonotype was observed a handful of times. The chain's CDR3 is CASSLYVSGGAETQYF. CDR3 in DNA: TGTGCCAGCAGTTTATACGTGTCAGGGGGAGCGGAGACCCAGTACTTC. The rearrangement uses TRBV27 and TRBJ2-5; 7 nucleotides match TRBD1. Germline values: CDR1 MNHEY, CDR2 SMNVEV (reference sequence). V lost 1 base and J lost 5; bases outside the gene matches: 10. This CDR3 contains 16 residues.

The chain links TRBV11-3 to TRBJ2-5; weak D call: TRBD2 (6 bases). V shed 7 bases and J shed 4 bases, with 19 bases lying between them. This CDR3 region has 15 residues. Per germline, CDR1 SGHNT and CDR2 YENEEA. CDR3 sequence reads: CASKIAAGIGETQYF. CDR3 bases: TGTGCCAGCAAAATTGCGGCGGGGATTGGAGAGACCCAGTACTTC.

There are a few counts of this clonotype. The chain carries TRBV5-8 and TRBJ2-7; TRBD1 is a possible D gene (6 bases). Trimming shortened V by 4 bases and J by 6 bases, and 17 bases separated the two germline ends. CDR1 and CDR2 (germline): SGHTS, YDEGEE. This CDR3 comprises 14 residues. The CDR3 here is CASSAGVEGLEQYF. The CDR3 bases are TGTGCCAGCAGCGCAGGGGTCGAAGGACTCGAGCAGTACTTC.

This chain connects TRBV7-2 to TRBJ2-7; D might be TRBD1 or TRBD2, each matching 6 bases. The CDR3 runs 17 residues. CDR1 is SGHTA and CDR2 is FQGNSA in the germline V gene. Trimming shortened V by 2 bases and J by 3 bases, and 20 bases separated the two germline ends. In DNA, the CDR3 is TGTGCCAGCAGCTTACCTTCGGGACGGAGGGGACACTACGAGCAGTACTTC. It specifies CASSLPSGRRGHYEQYF.

Turning to this clonotype: At one end the junction does not follow the germline gene, possibly because of a read error. The chain couples TRBV5-1 to TRBJ2-5; D may correspond to TRBD1 or TRBD2 (5 bases each). CDR1 and CDR2 from the germline V gene are SGHRS and YFSETQ. This CDR3 has 13 residues. CDR3 sequence: CASSEGIDQPQYF. CDR3 nucleotide sequence: TGTGCCAGCAGCGAGGGGATTGATCAGCCCCAGTACTTC.

This clonotype showed up many times. The genes are TRBV9 and TRBJ2-5; 9 nucleotides line up with TRBD1. Germline CDR1 and CDR2: SGDLS and YYNGEE. The CDR3 has 14 amino acids. Losses at the gene ends were 3 bases for V and 4 bases for J; bases not matched to a gene: 4. CDR3 sequence: CASSETGGPETQYF. CDR3 DNA sequence: TGTGCCAGCAGCGAGACAGGGGGTCCAGAGACCCAGTACTTC.

The chain carries TRBV19 and TRBJ1-5; 7 bases line up with TRBD1. V lost 11 bases and J lost 3; bases outside the gene matches: 13. The CDR3 contains 15 residues. Looked up from germline, CDR1 is LNHDA and CDR2 is SQIVND (reference sequence). The CDR3, as DNA: TGTGCCTGGAGCCAGGGGGACAGCCCCAATCAGCCCCAGCATTTT. It specifies CAWSQGDSPNQPQHF.

The chain uses TRBV7-2 and TRBJ2-7; possibly TRBD2 for D (5 bases). The CDR3 contains 15 residues. With 3 bases removed from V and 3 bases from J, the gap between germline ends came to 15 bases. Germline CDR1 and CDR2: SGHTA and FQGNSA. CDR3 sequence (DNA): TGTGCCAGCAGCTTTCGTCGGAACGGGGACTACGAGCAGTACTTC. Protein: CASSFRRNGDYEQYF.

The chain employs TRBV3-1 and TRBJ1-2; D not resolved. Trimming removed 4 bases from V and 0 bases from J, with 12 bases in between. The CDR3 has 15 amino acids. The germline V gene encodes CDR1 LGHDT and CDR2 YNNKEL (reference sequence). CDR3 amino acids: CASSPGSRSNYGYTF. CDR3 bases: TGTGCCAGCAGCCCGGGTTCCCGTTCTAACTATGGCTACACCTTC.

This chain connects TRBV11-1 to TRBJ2-7; TRBD2 is a possible D gene (5 bases). V was cut by 5 bases and J by 0 bases, with 14 bases left in between. Germline loops: CDR1 SGHAT, CDR2 FQDESV (reference sequence). This CDR3 region has 15 residues. CDR3 nucleotides: TGTGCCAGCAGCCCGAGGGCACAGAGCTCCTACGAGCAGTACTTC. It specifies CASSPRAQSSYEQYF.

The chain uses TRBV4-2 and TRBJ2-6; 12 bases fit TRBD2. This CDR3 has 19 residues. J gave up 0 bases and V 0 bases, and 3 bases lay outside the gene matches. Germline V gene lookup returns CDR1 LGHNA and CDR2 YNFKEQ. CDR3 DNA sequence: TGTGCCAGCAGCCAAGATACGGGACTAGCGGGCTCTGGGGCCAACGTCCTGACTTTC. Residues: CASSQDTGLAGSGANVLTF.

This clonotype has a single count. A single base separates this from a much larger clone, so it may be a read error. The V and J genes are TRBV7-2 and TRBJ2-5; D is possibly TRBD1 (6 bases). CDR3 length: 15 amino acids. The germline CDR1 and CDR2 sequences are SGHTA and FQGNSA. CDR3 region: CPSSQGTGNIETQYF. In DNA, the CDR3 is TGCCCCAGCAGCCAAGGCACAGGGAATATAGAGACCCAGTACTTC.

Concerning this clonotype: Compared with germline, one end of the junction differs, possibly owing to a read error. The chain carries TRBV6-5 and TRBJ2-7; D gene ambiguous. This CDR3 region has 16 residues. Germline values: CDR1 MNHEY, CDR2 SVGAGI. The CDR3, as DNA: TGTGCCATCAGTTACCCCGCCGGGCGTCGTAACGGCGAGCAGTACTTC. It specifies CAISYPAGRRNGEQYF.

This clonotype was observed a single time. This sequence joins TRBV4-3 and TRBJ1-4, with a possible D match to TRBD1 (6 bases). V was pared by 1 base and J by 7 bases, with 16 bases between. The CDR3 covers 16 residues. The V gene's germline CDR1 is LGHNA and CDR2 YSLEER. CDR3 sequence (DNA): TGCGCCAGCAGCCAAGCGGGGGGCGCGGTGGGTGAAAAACTGTTTTTT. Translating it yields CASSQAGGAVGEKLFF.

The genes are TRBV10-2 and TRBJ1-1; 7 bases are shared with TRBD1. Germline V gene lookup returns CDR1 WSHSY and CDR2 SAAADI. There are 14 residues in the CDR3. J gave up 7 bases and V 2 bases, and 7 bases lay outside the gene matches. Here the CDR3 DNA reads TGCGCCAGCAGTGAGGGGCGACAGGGTATTGAAGCTTTCTTT. Translation: CASSEGRQGIEAFF.

V and J are TRBV6-5 and TRBJ2-5, with D perhaps assigned TRBD1 or TRBD2 (7 bases each). Looked up from germline, CDR1 is MNHEY and CDR2 is SVGAGI. The CDR3 spans 14 residues. Trimming shortened V by 2 bases and J by 3 bases, and 10 bases separated the two germline ends. The CDR3 protein is CASSYQGGEETQYF. CDR3 DNA sequence: TGTGCCAGCAGTTACCAGGGGGGGGAAGAGACCCAGTACTTC.

Concerning this clonotype itself: A much larger clone differs by one base, so this may be a read error. The chain carries TRBV20-1 and TRBJ2-5, with 9 bases matching TRBD2. V lost 4 bases and J lost 3; bases outside the gene matches: 9. Germline values: CDR1 DFQATT, CDR2 SNEGSKA (reference sequence). The CDR3 extends over 15 amino acids. The CDR3 DNA reads as TGCAGTGCTATGGGGCTAGCGGGGAGGGAAGAGACCCAGTACTTC. Translated, it gives CSAMGLAGREETQYF.